This is a list of T cell receptor beta chains from one sample in a study of control samples from healthy donors and cancer patients. Profiled with immunoSEQ multiplex PCR; TCRdb holds only in-frame clones, not every one. Of roughly 220,000 clones in the sample, about 93% were seen once. Sequencing was performed on blood. All receptors derive from a man between 45 and 60 years old in good health. The CDR3 runs from the conserved cysteine through the conserved F or W. Each record gives: J gene, clone size, D gene, V gene, CDR3 protein, CDR3 DNA. D genes are given only for firm matches. Rows may omit the clone size; those that give it use once, few, many or a size class.

>TRBJ2-6|NA|NA|TRBV19
CASSIVGKGIPSGANVLTF
TGTGCCAGTAGTATAGTGGGAAAGGGGATTCCCTCTGGGGCCAACGTCCTGACTTTC
>TRBJ2-3|NA|TRBD2|TRBV28
CASSESGADSTDTQYF
TGTGCCAGCAGTGAAAGCGGGGCCGACTCCACAGATACGCAGTATTTT
>TRBJ2-2|NA|NA|TRBV3-1/TRBV3-2
CASQGPTRGTGELFF
TGTGCCAGCCAGGGCCCAACAAGGGGGACCGGGGAGCTGTTTTTT
>TRBJ1-4|NA|NA|TRBV30
CAWERLATNEKLFF
TGTGCCTGGGAACGATTGGCAACTAATGAAAAACTGTTTTTT
>TRBJ1-6|NA|NA|TRBV18
CASSLDRYSPLHF
TGTGCCAGCTCCCTGGACAGATATTCACCCCTCCACTTT
>TRBJ2-5|NA|TRBD2|TRBV9
CASSTSSGKYQETQYF
TGTGCCAGCAGCACATCTAGCGGGAAGTACCAAGAGACCCAGTACTTC
>TRBJ2-5|NA|NA|TRBV19
CASSIRSLGGQETQYF
TGTGCCAGTAGTATAAGATCACTAGGTGGCCAAGAGACCCAGTACTTC
>TRBJ1-2|NA|TRBD1|TRBV6-1
CASSEALGGRSYGYTF
TGTGCCAGCAGTGAAGCGTTAGGGGGCCGGAGCTATGGCTACACCTTC
>TRBJ2-1|NA|TRBD2|TRBV5-1
CASSLARTSGEITDEQFF
TGCGCCAGCAGCTTGGCCAGGACTAGCGGGGAAATAACGGATGAGCAGTTCTTC
>TRBJ2-1|once|NA|TRBV3-1/TRBV3-2
CASSQVPNEQFF
TGTGCCAGCAGCCAAGTGCCCAATGAGCAGTTCTTC
>TRBJ2-7|NA|NA|TRBV6-6
CASSYVADSYEQYF
TGTGCCAGCAGTTACGTAGCAGACTCCTACGAGCAGTACTTC
>TRBJ1-6|NA|NA|TRBV5-5
CASSLADSPLHF
TGTGCCAGCAGCTTGGCCGATTCACCCCTCCACTTT
>TRBJ2-3|NA|TRBD1|TRBV3-1/TRBV3-2
CASSQEGTVIPDTQYF
TGTGCCAGCAGCCAAGAGGGGACAGTTATCCCAGATACGCAGTATTTT
>TRBJ1-2|once|TRBD1|TRBV29-1
CSVYGQGGGYTF
TGCAGCGTCTACGGACAGGGGGGTGGCTACACCTTC
>TRBJ1-5|NA|NA|TRBV28
CASSFGQVNQPQHF
TGTGCCAGCAGTTTTGGCCAGGTCAATCAGCCCCAGCATTTT
>TRBJ2-1|NA|NA|TRBV4-3
CASSQYRVLIDNEQFF
TGCGCCAGCAGCCAATACAGGGTTTTAATAGACAATGAGCAGTTCTTC
>TRBJ2-3|NA|NA|TRBV5-1
CASSLAVLAGRGDTQYF
TGCGCCAGCAGCTTGGCCGTCTTGGCGGGCCGAGGAGATACGCAGTATTTT
>TRBJ1-5|NA|NA|TRBV30
CAWSNGGQPQHF
TGTGCCTGGAGTAACGGGGGTCAGCCCCAGCATTTT
>TRBJ2-7|NA|TRBD1|TRBV10-3
CAISQGAEGGEQYF
TGTGCCATCAGTCAGGGGGCGGAGGGTGGCGAGCAGTACTTC
>TRBJ2-6|NA|NA|TRBV9
CASSPIKSGVLSGANVLTF
TGTGCCAGCAGCCCCATTAAATCAGGGGTACTCTCTGGGGCCAACGTCCTGACTTTC
>TRBJ1-2|NA|TRBD1|TRBV5-1
CASSLGTGQGYTF
TGCGCCAGCAGCCTCGGGACAGGGCAGGGCTACACCTTC
>TRBJ2-2|NA|NA|TRBV15
CATSRVLGGNTGELFF
TGTGCCACCAGCAGAGTCCTGGGGGGGAACACCGGGGAGCTGTTTTTT
>TRBJ1-1|NA|NA|TRBV18
CASSPKTESNTEAFF
TGTGCCAGCTCACCAAAGACAGAATCGAACACTGAAGCTTTCTTT
>TRBJ1-1|NA|TRBD1|TRBV7-9
CASSLQGAGAEAFF
TGTGCCAGCAGCTTACAGGGGGCAGGCGCTGAAGCTTTCTTT
>TRBJ1-2|NA|NA|TRBV5-1
CASSLERGQAGYTF
TGCGCCAGCAGCTTGGAACGGGGGCAGGCTGGGTACACCTTC
>TRBJ1-5|NA|NA|TRBV5-5
CASSNWPSALGSNQPQHF
TGTGCCAGCAGCAACTGGCCTTCGGCCCTGGGGAGCAATCAGCCCCAGCATTTT
>TRBJ1-5|NA|NA|TRBV28
CASSLWAGTYSNQPQHF
TGTGCCAGCAGTTTATGGGCAGGGACGTATAGCAATCAGCCCCAGCATTTT
>TRBJ1-2|NA|NA|TRBV3-1/TRBV3-2
CASSQQDGYTF
TGTGCCAGCAGCCAACAGGATGGCTACACCTTC
>TRBJ2-3|NA|TRBD1|TRBV29-1
CSATGTGTGDTQYF
TGCAGCGCTACCGGGACAGGGACAGGAGATACGCAGTATTTT
>TRBJ2-7|NA|NA|TRBV5-4
CASSLGLGATYEQYF
TGTGCCAGCAGCTTGGGACTAGGGGCGACGTACGAGCAGTACTTC
>TRBJ1-3|NA|NA|TRBV5-1
CASSLGVVGNTIYF
TGCGCCAGCAGCCTTGGGGTGGTGGGAAACACCATATATTTT
>TRBJ2-3|once|TRBD2|TRBV19
CASRASGRSRDTQYF
TGTGCCAGTAGGGCTAGCGGCCGTTCACGAGATACGCAGTATTTT
>TRBJ2-6|NA|NA|TRBV5-1
CARSLGGGPSSGANVLTF
TGCGCCCGCAGCTTGGGGGGGGGCCCCTCATCTGGGGCCAACGTCCTGACTTTC
>TRBJ1-2|NA|TRBD1|TRBV3-1/TRBV3-2
CASSQSQGAAYGYTF
TGTGCCAGCAGCCAGTCACAGGGGGCTGCCTATGGCTACACCTTC
>TRBJ2-1|NA|TRBD1|TRBV5-1
CASSLQGASSYNEQFF
TGCGCCAGCAGCTTACAGGGGGCGAGCTCCTACAATGAGCAGTTCTTC
>TRBJ1-5|once|NA|TRBV6-1
CASSEGDSNQPQHF
TGTGCCAGCAGTGAAGGGGATAGCAATCAGCCCCAGCATTTT
>TRBJ1-1|NA|NA|TRBV28
CASRPYLNLNTEAFF
TGTGCCAGCAGACCTTACCTGAACCTGAACACTGAAGCTTTCTTT
>TRBJ2-3|NA|NA|TRBV6-6
CASSPTLAASTDTQYF
TGTGCCAGCAGTCCCACTTTGGCGGCTAGCACAGATACGCAGTATTTT
>TRBJ1-2|NA|NA|TRBV7-9
CASSLGDSREGGYTF
TGTGCCAGCAGCCTTGGGGACTCAAGGGAGGGCGGCTACACCTTC
>TRBJ2-7|NA|TRBD1|TRBV4-3
CASSQETGREQYF
TGCGCCAGCAGCCAAGAGACAGGGCGGGAGCAGTACTTC
>TRBJ1-1|NA|NA|TRBV10-3
CAISLTANTEAFF
TGTGCCATCAGTCTAACAGCTAACACTGAAGCTTTCTTT
>TRBJ2-7|NA|NA|TRBV24-1
CATSVSGGNEQYF
TGTGCCACCAGTGTAAGTGGGGGTAACGAGCAGTACTTC
>TRBJ1-1|NA|NA|TRBV4-3
CASSQDLGRNTEAFF
TGCGCCAGCAGCCAAGATCTAGGACGGAACACTGAAGCTTTCTTT
>TRBJ2-1|once|NA|TRBV5-1
CASSFHSTSFEQFF
TGCGCCAGCAGCTTCCACAGTACCTCATTCGAGCAGTTCTTC
>TRBJ1-1|NA|NA|TRBV6-5
CASSGTLNTEAFF
TGTGCCAGCTCGGGGACTCTGAACACTGAAGCTTTCTTT
>TRBJ2-5|NA|TRBD1|TRBV18
CASSRTPTGGETQYF
TGTGCCAGCTCACGAACCCCAACAGGGGGTGAGACCCAGTACTTC
>TRBJ1-4|NA|NA|TRBV6-6
CASNDIGEKLFF
TGTGCCAGCAACGATATTGGGGAAAAACTGTTTTTT
>TRBJ1-1|NA|NA|TRBV6-2/TRBV6-3
CASSLYSLNTEAFF
TGTGCCAGCAGCTTGTATTCTTTGAACACTGAAGCTTTCTTT